This T cell receptor (beta chain) stems from a study of T cells in Graves' hyperthyroidism and ophthalmopathy. Patients aged 18 to 65 had newly diagnosed hyperthyroidism of under 2 months' duration. Uncontrolled infection, other autoimmune disease, pregnancy or lactation excluded patients. The CDR3 is 11 amino acids. Per germline, CDR1 MNHNS and CDR2 SASEGT. Deletions cut 4 bases from V and 10 bases from J, with 10 bases between. Amplification of TCR beta CDR3 regions used RNA as the template. In the first-round RT-PCR of the TCR CDR3, the HTBI primer set was used. TCRdb passed the multiplex PCR reads through MiXCR, listing each CDR3 protein once. The sample lists about 400,000 distinct CDR3 sequences; around 15% were seen once. Study-level findings and limits: Within blood appeared most thyroid clonotypes that had expanded above 0.001.

This clonotype was detected a few times. Its cognate antigen is unknown. Specimen: blood. The receptor's source is a woman aged 18-30 years with Graves' hyperthyroidism. J is TRBJ1-1 and V is TRBV6-1; D unresolved. The CDR3: CASSARSGAFF. The CDR3 coding sequence is TGTGCCAGCAGTGCTAGAAGTGGAGCTTTCTTT.